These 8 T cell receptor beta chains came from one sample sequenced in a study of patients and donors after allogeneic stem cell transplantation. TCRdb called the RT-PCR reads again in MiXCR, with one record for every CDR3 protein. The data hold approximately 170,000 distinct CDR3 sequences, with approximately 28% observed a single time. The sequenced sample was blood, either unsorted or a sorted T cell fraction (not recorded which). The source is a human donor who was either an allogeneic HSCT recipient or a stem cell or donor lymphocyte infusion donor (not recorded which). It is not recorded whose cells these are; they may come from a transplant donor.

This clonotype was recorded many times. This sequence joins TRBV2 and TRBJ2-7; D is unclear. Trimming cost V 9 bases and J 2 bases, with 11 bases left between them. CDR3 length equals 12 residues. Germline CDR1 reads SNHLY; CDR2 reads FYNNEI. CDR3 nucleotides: TGTGCCAGTTTTAACCAGCCCTACGAGCAGTACTTC. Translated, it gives CASFNQPYEQYF.

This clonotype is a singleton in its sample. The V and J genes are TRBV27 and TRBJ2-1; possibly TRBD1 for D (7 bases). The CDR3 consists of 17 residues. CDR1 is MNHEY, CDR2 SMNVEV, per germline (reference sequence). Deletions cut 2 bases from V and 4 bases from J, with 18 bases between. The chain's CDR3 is CASSLVVPAGGYNEQFF. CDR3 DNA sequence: TGTGCCAGCAGTTTAGTCGTCCCGGCAGGGGGGTACAATGAGCAGTTCTTC.

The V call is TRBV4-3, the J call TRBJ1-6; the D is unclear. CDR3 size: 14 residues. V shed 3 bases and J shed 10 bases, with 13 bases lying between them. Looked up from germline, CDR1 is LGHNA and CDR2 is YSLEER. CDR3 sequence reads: CASSQESEKSPLHF. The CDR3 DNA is TGCGCCAGCAGCCAGGAATCAGAGAAATCACCCCTCCACTTT.

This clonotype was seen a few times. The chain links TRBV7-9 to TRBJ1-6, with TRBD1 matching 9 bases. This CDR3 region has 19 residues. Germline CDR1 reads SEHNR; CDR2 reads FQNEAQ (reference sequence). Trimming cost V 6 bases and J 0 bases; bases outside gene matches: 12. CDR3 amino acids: CASSSPGQGRSSYNSPLHF. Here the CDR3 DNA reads TGTGCCAGCAGTTCACCGGGACAGGGAAGGAGCTCCTATAATTCACCCCTCCACTTT.

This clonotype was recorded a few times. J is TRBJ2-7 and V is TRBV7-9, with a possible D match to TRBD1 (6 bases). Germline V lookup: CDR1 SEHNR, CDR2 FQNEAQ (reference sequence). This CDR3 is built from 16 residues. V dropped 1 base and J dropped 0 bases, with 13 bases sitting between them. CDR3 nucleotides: TGTGCCAGCAGCTTAGAGTGGGGGCAGAGCTCCTACGAGCAGTACTTC. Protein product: CASSLEWGQSSYEQYF.

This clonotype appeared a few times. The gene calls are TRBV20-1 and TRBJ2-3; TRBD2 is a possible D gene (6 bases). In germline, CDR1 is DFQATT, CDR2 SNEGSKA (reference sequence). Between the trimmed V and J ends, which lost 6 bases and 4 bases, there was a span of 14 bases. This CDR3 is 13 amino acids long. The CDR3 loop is CSAPLAVADTQYF. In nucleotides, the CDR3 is TGCAGTGCCCCTTTAGCGGTGGCAGATACGCAGTATTTT.

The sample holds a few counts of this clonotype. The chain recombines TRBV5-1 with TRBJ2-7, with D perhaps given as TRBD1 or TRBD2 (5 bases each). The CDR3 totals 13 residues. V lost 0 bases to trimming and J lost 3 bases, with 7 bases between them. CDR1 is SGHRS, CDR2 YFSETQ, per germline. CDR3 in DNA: TGCGCCAGCAGCTTGGGGGACCGCTACGAGCAGTACTTC. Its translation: CASSLGDRYEQYF.

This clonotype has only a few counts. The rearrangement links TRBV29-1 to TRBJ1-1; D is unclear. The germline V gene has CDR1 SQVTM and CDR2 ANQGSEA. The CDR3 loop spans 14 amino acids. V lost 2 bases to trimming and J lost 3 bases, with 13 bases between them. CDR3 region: CSVEMRVDHTEAFF. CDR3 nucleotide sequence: TGCAGCGTTGAAATGAGAGTGGATCACACTGAAGCTTTCTTT.